This T cell receptor (beta chain) derives from a study of blood T cells in healthy people across ages. The CDR3 is made up of 15 amino acids. The ends lost 4 bases at V and 2 bases at J; junction bases unmatched: 1. Looked up from germline, CDR1 is LNHDA and CDR2 is SQIVND (reference sequence). Whole-study findings and limits: The unknown donor CMV status may have confounded expanded clonotype changes. A roughly linear age-dependent decrease characterized TCR beta diversity per million T cells. PBMCs that were unsorted prevented a conclusive naive versus antigen-experienced comparison.

Notes on this clonotype: Antigen unknown.

The authors ran a second PCR of 7 to 11 cycles using a sample-barcoded 5' primer and a J-beta primer mix. Each cDNA molecule was tagged by a template-switch adaptor that had 12 random nucleotides. MiXCR, run by TCRdb on the 5' RACE reads, gives a single entry per CDR3 protein. The sample has over 600,000 distinct CDR3 sequences; 40% to 45% are singletons. The rearrangement joins TRBV19 to TRBJ2-6; 8 nucleotides line up with TRBD1. The sequence was obtained from an elderly man in good health. Sequencing was carried out using blood. CDR3 bases: TGTGCCAGTAGTAGGACAGGGACTGGGGCCAACGTCCTGACTTTC. Encoded protein: CASSRTGTGANVLTF.